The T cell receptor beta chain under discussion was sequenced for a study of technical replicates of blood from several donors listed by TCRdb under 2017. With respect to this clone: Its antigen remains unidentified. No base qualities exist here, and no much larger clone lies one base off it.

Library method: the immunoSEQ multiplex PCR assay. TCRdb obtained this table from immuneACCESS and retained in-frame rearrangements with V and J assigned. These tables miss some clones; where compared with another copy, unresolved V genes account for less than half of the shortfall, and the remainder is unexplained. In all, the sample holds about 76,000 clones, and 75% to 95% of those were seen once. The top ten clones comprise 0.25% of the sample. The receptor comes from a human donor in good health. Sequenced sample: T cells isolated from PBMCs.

The nucleotide sequence is TGTGCCAGCAGCTTATGGGGAGCCGATCAGCCCCAGCATTTT. This translates into CASSLWGADQPQHF. The sequence is built from TRBV5-5 and TRBJ1-5, with the D gene not clear enough to name. The germline V gene (reference sequence) gives CDR1 as SGHKS and CDR2 as YYEKEE. Measured from the cysteine to the phenylalanine, the CDR3 is 14 residues long. Only CDR3 DNA remains: 42 bases, in frame from the first base. V was cut back by 2 bases and J by 5 bases, leaving a gap of 11 bases between them.